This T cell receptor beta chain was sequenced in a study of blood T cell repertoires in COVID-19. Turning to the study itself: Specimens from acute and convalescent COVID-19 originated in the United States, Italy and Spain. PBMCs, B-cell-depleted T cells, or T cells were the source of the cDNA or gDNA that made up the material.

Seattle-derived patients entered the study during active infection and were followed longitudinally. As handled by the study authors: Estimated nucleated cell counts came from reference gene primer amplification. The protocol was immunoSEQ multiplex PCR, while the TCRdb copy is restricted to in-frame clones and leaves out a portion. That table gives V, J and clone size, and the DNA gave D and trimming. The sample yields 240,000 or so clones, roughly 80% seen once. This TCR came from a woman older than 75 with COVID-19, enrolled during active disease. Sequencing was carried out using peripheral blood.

DNA for the CDR3: TGTGCTTGCGGCCGGGACTTGGCTTACAATGAGCAGTTCTTC. Its protein product is CACGRDLAYNEQFF. The chain is built from TRBV15 and TRBJ2-1; a weak D match, TRBD2 (6 bases). Germline V CDR1 and CDR2: LNHNV, YYDKDF (reference sequence). The CDR3 length is 14 residues.